The 25 T cell receptor beta chains presented below share a single source sample, sequenced in a study of T-cell memory formation after mild COVID-19. TCRdb reprocessed the 5' RACE reads via MiXCR and lists one record per CDR3 protein. The table lists 200,000 to 250,000 distinct CDR3 sequences, roughly 10% of them singletons. The material sequenced was PBMCs or a T cell subset sorted from them (not recorded which). All receptors derive from a man aged 18 to 29 who had mild COVID-19 (a few samples of this study predate the infection). Cell type and time point are not known.

This clonotype showed up just a few times. This chain uses TRBV3-1 with TRBJ1-1; D is perhaps TRBD1 (5 bases). Germline V gene lookup returns CDR1 LGHDT and CDR2 YNNKEL (reference sequence). The CDR3 consists of 15 residues. The V end lost 4 bases, the J end lost 5 bases, and 17 bases lay between the germline ends. This CDR3 reads CASSPGRGRKTEAFF. The CDR3 DNA is TGTGCCAGCAGCCCCGGTAGGGGAAGGAAGACTGAAGCTTTCTTT.

This clonotype was detected many times. At one of its ends the junction is not consistent with the germline gene, which may arise from a read error. The chain employs TRBV18 and TRBJ2-7; no reliable D call. The CDR3 covers 14 residues. Germline CDR1 and CDR2: KGHSH and LQKENI. CDR3 amino acids: CASSPGMETYEQCF. The CDR3 coding sequence is TGTGCCAGCTCACCAGGGATGGAGACCTACGAGCAGTGCTTC.

V usage is TRBV3-1 and J usage is TRBJ1-2, with D possibly being TRBD1 (5 bases). The CDR3 sequence is 17 residues long. Trimming left V 1 base short and J 0 bases short, with 15 bases between. Germline V gives CDR1 LGHDT, CDR2 YNNKEL (reference sequence). The DNA for the CDR3 is TGTGCCAGCAGCCAAGGGGGGGAGGCCGTTGCTAACTATGGCTACACCTTC. It translates to CASSQGGEAVANYGYTF. Complete variable domain (other parts from reference TRBV3-1 and TRBJ1-2): DTAVSQTPKYLVTQMGNDKSIKCEQNLGHDTMYWYKQDSKKFLKIMFSYNNKELIINETVPNRFSPKSPDKAHLNLHINSLELGDSAVYFCASSQGGEAVANYGYTFGSGTRLTVV.

The chain uses TRBV4-1 and TRBJ1-4; D ambiguous. V gave up 1 base and J gave up 0 bases, with 6 bases separating them. The germline V gene encodes CDR1 MGHRA and CDR2 YSYEKL. The CDR3 has 15 amino acids. CDR3 DNA sequence: TGCGCCAGCAGCCAAGGTTATACAACTAATGAAAAACTGTTTTTT. This codes for CASSQGYTTNEKLFF.

The CDR3 DNA reads as TGTGCCACCAGTGATTCCTCTCCAGCGGGGGTAAACAATGAGCAGTTCTTC. The encoded protein is CATSDSSPAGVNNEQFF. The chain recombines TRBV24-1 with TRBJ2-1; 8 positions match TRBD2. Germline V CDR1 and CDR2: KGHDR, SFDVKD. The ends lost 2 bases at V and 5 bases at J; junction bases unmatched: 10. The CDR3 is 17 residues long.

A few counts support this clonotype. The rearrangement joins TRBV4-1 to TRBJ2-3; the D gene is possibly TRBD2 (6 bases). This CDR3 region has 15 residues. V lost 0 bases to trimming and J lost 4 bases, with 11 bases between them. The germline CDR1 and CDR2 sequences are MGHRA and YSYEKL. CDR3: CASSQERGTPDTQYF. The CDR3 bases are TGCGCCAGCAGCCAAGAGCGGGGAACCCCAGATACGCAGTATTTT.

This clonotype appeared a few times. The rearrangement links TRBV5-1 to TRBJ2-2; the D gene could be TRBD1 or TRBD2 (5 bases each). The CDR3 contains 16 residues. The V gene's germline CDR1 is SGHRS and CDR2 YFSETQ. Deletions cut 2 bases from V and 4 bases from J, with 15 bases between. In DNA form, the CDR3 reads TGCGCCAGCAGCTTCAACCCGGGACCCCTCACCGGGGAGCTGTTTTTT. Its protein product is CASSFNPGPLTGELFF.

The chain carries TRBV12-3 or TRBV12-4 and TRBJ1-1; 9 bases are a match to TRBD1. This CDR3 is built from 14 residues. V gave up 5 bases and J gave up 9 bases; unmatched junction bases: 10. The CDR3 DNA reads TGTGCCAGCAGTACACAGGGGGCGAGCCTTCAAGCTTTCTTT. Amino acids: CASSTQGASLQAFF.

This chain uses TRBV6-5 with TRBJ1-4; 11 bases are shared with TRBD1. With 2 bases clipped from V and 11 bases from J, the junction kept 7 bases outside the gene matches. This CDR3 spans 15 amino acids. The V gene's germline CDR1 is MNHEY and CDR2 SVGAGI. CDR3 amino acids: CASSYHGQGAGKLFF. In DNA form, the CDR3 reads TGTGCCAGCAGTTACCATGGACAGGGGGCAGGTAAACTGTTTTTT.

This clonotype turned up a few times. The V gene is TRBV6-6, the J gene TRBJ2-1; 7 positions match TRBD2. J was trimmed by 8 bases and V by 0 bases; bases with no gene match: 7. This CDR3 has 15 amino acids. Germline V gives CDR1 MNHNY, CDR2 SVGAGI (reference sequence). The CDR3 DNA sequence: TGTGCCAGCAGTTACTCGAGTAGGGGAGGGGATGAGCAGTTCTTC. Its translation: CASSYSSRGGDEQFF.

Ten or more counts support this clonotype. V is TRBV7-2 and J is TRBJ1-5; no firm D call. This CDR3 spans 16 amino acids. V shed 5 bases and J shed 7 bases, with 21 bases lying between them. Germline V gives CDR1 SGHTA, CDR2 FQGNSA. The CDR3 protein is CASSLVAGPAGQPQHF. The CDR3 DNA reads TGTGCCAGCAGCCTGGTAGCCGGGCCCGCGGGGCAGCCCCAGCATTTT.

A remark on this clonotype: A single base separates this from a much larger clone, so it may be a read error. The rearrangement joins TRBV20-1 to TRBJ1-6; TRBD1 might be the D (5 bases). Between the trimmed V and J ends, which lost 5 bases and 11 bases, there was a span of 19 bases. This CDR3 is built from 14 residues. Per the germline V gene, CDR1 is DFQATT and CDR2 is SNEGSKA (reference sequence). CDR3: CSAHVGGEGPPLHF. Here the CDR3 DNA reads TGCAGTGCTCATGTCGGGGGGGAAGGGCCACCCCTCCACTTT.

This clonotype was counted many times. This rearrangement joins TRBV5-1 to TRBJ1-2; 7 bases agree with TRBD1. J gave up 8 bases and V 1 base, and 11 bases lay outside the gene matches. Looked up from germline, CDR1 is SGHRS and CDR2 is YFSETQ. CDR3 size: 15 residues. CDR3 region: CASSLTGTAYGGYTF. CDR3 nucleotides: TGCGCCAGCAGCTTGACCGGGACAGCCTATGGGGGCTACACCTTC.

This clonotype was detected only a few times. The chain is built from TRBV5-1 and TRBJ1-2, with D possibly being TRBD1 (5 bases). The CDR3 totals 14 residues. Germline V gene data show CDR1 as SGHRS and CDR2 as YFSETQ. The ends were cut back, 2 bases at V and 4 bases at J, with 12 bases in the middle. CDR3 region: CASSLGAMGYGYTF. The CDR3 DNA reads TGCGCCAGCAGCTTAGGGGCGATGGGCTATGGCTACACCTTC. The full variable domain, rest sourced from reference TRBV5-1 and TRBJ1-2, is KAGVTQTPRYLIKTRGQQVTLSCSPISGHRSVSWYQQTPGQGLQFLFEYFSETQRNKGNFPGRFSGRQFSNSRSEMNVSTLELGDSALYLCASSLGAMGYGYTFGSGTRLTVV.

This clonotype was observed a handful of times. The chain employs TRBV5-6 and TRBJ2-7; D gene ambiguous. The germline gives CDR1 SGHDT, CDR2 YYEEEE. CDR3 size: 13 residues. Trimming cost V 1 base and J 1 base, with 6 bases left between them. The CDR3 protein is CASSLQVSYEQYF. CDR3 sequence (DNA): TGTGCCAGCAGCTTGCAGGTTTCCTACGAGCAGTACTTC.

V and J are TRBV12-3 or TRBV12-4 and TRBJ2-6; D perhaps matches TRBD1 (5 bases). CDR3 length: 15 amino acids. With 6 bases removed from V and 0 bases from J, the gap between germline ends came to 9 bases. CDR3 amino acids: CASSRAASGANVLTF. The CDR3 DNA reads as TGTGCCAGCAGCAGGGCGGCCTCTGGGGCCAACGTCCTGACTTTC.

The CDR3: CASSVERTRTDTQYF. DNA for the CDR3: TGTGCCAGCAGCGTAGAAAGGACCCGGACAGATACGCAGTATTTT. V and J are TRBV9 and TRBJ2-3; D is unclear. There are 15 residues in the CDR3. Trimming pared 0 bases from V and 3 bases from J, leaving 11 bases between. In germline, CDR1 is SGDLS, CDR2 YYNGEE.

This clonotype appeared a few times. V and J are TRBV2 and TRBJ1-2, with TRBD1 matching 9 bases. The junction had 6 bases not matched to a gene; V was cut back by 8 bases and J by 8 bases. CDR3 length: 12 amino acids. CDR1 is SNHLY and CDR2 is FYNNEI in the germline V gene. The CDR3 nucleotides are TGTGCCAGCGTGGGACAGGGCAACGGCTACACCTTC. As protein: CASVGQGNGYTF.

The genes are TRBV12-3 or TRBV12-4 and TRBJ1-4; D unresolved. V lost 3 bases and J 7 bases, leaving 9 bases between the germline ends. The CDR3 is 13 amino acids. This CDR3 is CASSLEGLEKLFF. In DNA, the CDR3 is TGTGCCAGCAGTTTGGAGGGCCTTGAAAAACTGTTTTTT.

The genes are TRBV29-1 and TRBJ1-2; tentatively, D is TRBD1 (5 bases). The CDR3 extends over 11 amino acids. V was pared by 4 bases and J by 6 bases, with 9 bases between. CDR1 SQVTM and CDR2 ANQGSEA come from the germline V gene. CDR3 bases: TGCAGCGTTGGGGGGGAAAATGGCTACACCTTC. This gives the protein CSVGGENGYTF.

CDR3 loop: CASSPTRGQGETQYF. In nucleotides, the CDR3 is TGTGCCAGCTCACCAACGCGAGGGCAGGGTGAGACCCAGTACTTC. The chain recombines TRBV18 with TRBJ2-5, with D perhaps assigned TRBD1 or TRBD2 (5 bases each). Deletions cut 2 bases from V and 5 bases from J, with 15 bases between. The CDR3 extends over 15 amino acids. The germline V gene has CDR1 KGHSH and CDR2 LQKENI.

This clonotype was found a few times. The chain combines TRBV6-2 or TRBV6-3 with TRBJ1-5, with D unclear. The CDR3 is 14 amino acids. Trimming left V 6 bases short and J 3 bases short, with 12 bases between. Germline V gives CDR1 MNHEY, CDR2 SVGEGT. The CDR3 DNA is TGTGCCAGCAGAACGAGACGGGACAATCAGCCCCAGCATTTT. It codes for CASRTRRDNQPQHF.

This clonotype has a count of ten or more. V is TRBV5-1 and J is TRBJ2-3; 8 bases are shared with TRBD1. The CDR3 is 15 amino acids. The trim removed 4 bases at V and 3 bases at J, leaving 7 bases unmatched. Germline CDR1 and CDR2: SGHRS and YFSETQ. The CDR3 DNA is TGCGCCAGCAGCGATGACAGGGGTTTTACAGATACGCAGTATTTT. Translated, it gives CASSDDRGFTDTQYF.

This clonotype was counted a few times. The chain employs TRBV12-3 or TRBV12-4 and TRBJ2-1; the D gene is possibly TRBD1 (5 bases). CDR3 length equals 13 residues. The V end lost 6 bases, the J end lost 3 bases, and 9 bases lay between the germline ends. CDR3 nucleotides: TGTGCCAGCAGCTGGGGCCGCTACAATGAGCAGTTCTTC. Its translation: CASSWGRYNEQFF.

This clonotype was seen more than once but under ten times. This chain connects TRBV5-1 to TRBJ1-1; unclear D gene. The CDR3 is 13 residues long. V lost 1 base and J 3 bases, leaving 7 bases between the germline ends. Per the germline V gene, CDR1 is SGHRS and CDR2 is YFSETQ. CDR3 DNA: TGCGCCAGCAGCTTGACTTCGGACACTGAAGCTTTCTTT. Its translation is CASSLTSDTEAFF.